The entry below describes one T cell receptor beta chain. Its target is not known. The data stem from a study of blood T cells in healthy people across ages. Regarding the study as a whole: Age brought a roughly linear fall in TCR beta diversity measured per million T cells.

Sample-barcoded 5' priming and a J-beta primer mix drove a second PCR of roughly 7 to 11 cycles. From the 5' RACE reads, TCRdb called clonotypes with MiXCR, one entry per CDR3 protein. The table includes more than 1,000,000 distinct CDR3 sequences, less than 25% detected once. Peripheral blood from each donor was collected in a volume of approximately 10 milliliters. Germline CDR1 and CDR2: SGHRS and YFSETQ. The CDR3 totals 14 residues. The germline V and J ends were trimmed by 0 bases and 5 bases, with 11 bases remaining between them. These data were also reused for a study on T cells of mothers and their children. That publication notes: All RNA that had been extracted was used for cDNA synthesis at approximately 1.5 ug per 15 ul.

The sequenced sample was blood. The genes are TRBV5-1 and TRBJ1-1; D might be TRBD1 (5 bases). The sequence was collected from a girl between 2 and 10 years old in good health. The CDR3 spells CASSLGGPRTEAFF. For the CDR3, the DNA is TGCGCCAGCAGCTTGGGGGGACCGCGAACTGAAGCTTTCTTT.